Below are 5 T cell receptor beta chains sequenced from a single sample in a study of T cell repertoires in cytomegalovirus infection. TCRdb ran MiXCR on the reads and lists one entry per CDR3 protein. The sample has hundreds of thousands of distinct CDR3 sequences, 35% to 40% seen once. Sequences were obtained from PBMCs. Source of these receptors: a human donor in good health (CMV status not recorded). Some clones in this sample may be carry-over from other donors' samples.

For this clonotype: This could be a read error, since a much larger clone is one nucleotide away. CDR3 in DNA: TGTGCCAGCAGCAAGACAGGGGTCGAGCAGTACTTC. Translated: CASSKTGVEQYF. The genes are TRBV6-6 and TRBJ2-7; 8 bases agree with TRBD1. V lost 6 bases and J lost 6; bases outside the gene matches: 4. Germline values: CDR1 MNHNY, CDR2 SVGAGI (reference sequence). The CDR3 covers 12 residues.

V usage is TRBV27 and J usage is TRBJ1-5; 8 bases fit TRBD1. With 4 bases clipped from V and 4 bases from J, the junction kept 24 bases outside the gene matches. The CDR3 consists of 21 residues. CDR1 MNHEY and CDR2 SMNVEV come from the germline V gene (reference sequence). Here the CDR3 reads CASSSSLTGVGSSHLNQPQHF. CDR3 DNA: TGTGCCAGCAGTTCATCTTTGACAGGGGTTGGGTCCTCCCACCTAAATCAGCCCCAGCATTTT.

The V and J genes are TRBV6-8 and TRBJ2-7, with TRBD2 matching over 8 bases. The CDR3 covers 13 residues. In germline, CDR1 is MNHGY, CDR2 SAAAGT. V lost 10 bases to trimming and J lost 3 bases; unmatched junction nucleotides: 8. The CDR3 bases are TGTGCCACACGGGGGGGGGGGCGCTACGAGCAGTACTTC. Translated, it gives CATRGGGRYEQYF.

The V call is TRBV29-1, the J call TRBJ1-3, with D hard to call. Germline CDR1 SQVTM, CDR2 ANQGSEA. This CDR3 is 11 amino acids long. Trimming removed 4 bases from V and 7 bases from J, with 8 bases in between. CDR3 residues: CSVGVENTIYF. In DNA, the CDR3 is TGCAGCGTTGGGGTCGAGAACACCATATATTTT.

V gene TRBV28 combines with J gene TRBJ1-1; the D gene is possibly TRBD1 (5 bases). Germline lookup yields CDR1 MDHEN and CDR2 SYDVKM. The CDR3 has 19 amino acids. The V end lost 1 base, the J end lost 4 bases, and 25 bases lay between the germline ends. In DNA form, the CDR3 reads TGTGCCAGCAGTTTATCATCCCCGGGGGGAGTTAAGCAGCCCACTGAAGCTTTCTTT. It is translated as CASSLSSPGGVKQPTEAFF.